This TCR beta chain derives from a study of Graves' ophthalmopathy and Graves' hyperthyroidism. As for this clonotype: Its antigen is undetermined. This CDR3 fails to terminate in the conserved phenylalanine or tryptophan, so it likely reflects a read error. The DNA is omitted, as the CDR3 cannot be located on it reliably, and the CDR3 follows TCRdb's listing.

Termini included, the CDR3 measures 8 amino acids. Germline assignment: CDR1 SQVTM and CDR2 ANQGSEA. Moderately to severely active ophthalmopathy under 3 months, CAS at least 3, NOSPECS at least 4. The authors amplified TCR beta CDR3 regions from RNA transcripts. An initial RT-PCR round employing HTBI primers preceded a second-round multiplex PCR. TCRdb re-derived calls from the multiplex PCR reads in MiXCR, one entry per CDR3 protein. The table shows around 670,000 distinct CDR3 sequences, with roughly 40% occurring only once. Study-level points and caveats: Among expanded thyroid clonotypes above 0.001 frequency, most also occurred in blood. For predicting ophthalmopathy progression, the model had more than 60% sensitivity and 72% to 85% specificity.

The source is an adult man with Graves' ophthalmopathy. V usage is TRBV29-1 and J usage is TRBJ1-4. Sequenced sample: peripheral blood. The CDR3 reads CSVDELSG.